The 3 T cell receptor beta chains below all came from one sample that was sequenced in a study of neurological immune-mediated disorders. Each CDR3 protein gets one entry after TCRdb re-called the 5' RACE reads with MiXCR. This table holds 35,000 to 45,000 distinct CDR3 sequences, around an eighth found once. Sequencing was carried out using PBMCs. These receptors all stem from a woman aged 50 to 65 with HTLV-1-associated myelopathy (HAM/TSP).

This clonotype was observed at least ten times. The rearrangement uses TRBV5-1 and TRBJ1-2, with D hard to call. CDR1 is SGHRS and CDR2 is YFSETQ in the germline V gene. The CDR3 covers 13 residues. V lost 0 bases, J lost 5 bases, and 8 bases lay in between. This chain's CDR3 is CASSLAQNYGYTF. As DNA, the CDR3 is TGCGCCAGCAGCTTGGCGCAGAATTATGGCTACACCTTC.

The rearrangement links TRBV7-2 to TRBJ2-1, with D uncertain. CDR1 SGHTA and CDR2 FQGNSA come from the germline V gene. Trimming pared 8 bases from V and 5 bases from J, leaving 4 bases between. This CDR3 comprises 10 residues. As DNA, the CDR3 is TGTGCCAGCGGGGACAATGAGCAGTTCTTC. It translates to CASGDNEQFF. The whole variable domain, remainder taken from reference TRBV7-2 and TRBJ2-1, is GAGVSQSPSNKVTEKGKDVELRCDPISGHTALYWYRQSLGQGLEFLIYFQGNSAPDKSGLPSDRFSAERTGGSVSTLTIQRTQQEDSAVYLCASGDNEQFFGPGTRLTVL.

This clonotype was seen many times. The J gene is TRBJ1-1, the V gene TRBV12-3 or TRBV12-4; the match to TRBD1 covers 10 bases. This CDR3 comprises 15 residues. V was clipped by 5 bases and J by 6 bases; unmatched bases: 9. In DNA form, the CDR3 reads TGTGCCAGCAGTGACAGGGACAGGGGTTCGCCTGAAGCTTTCTTT. Translated, it gives CASSDRDRGSPEAFF.